The 6 T cell receptor beta chains listed next were all sequenced from one sample in a study of shared clonotypes between healthy human individuals. Profiled with immunoSEQ multiplex PCR; TCRdb holds only in-frame clones, not every one. Of millions of clones in the sample, approximately 94% were seen once. CD45RO-negative CD8 cells positively selected for CCR7 made up the naive population, which excluded terminally differentiated effector memory CD45RA+ cells. Sequenced: naive CD8+ T cells from PBMCs. The origin of the receptors is a man younger than 35 in good health. Some clones in this sample may be carry-over from other donors' samples.

This rearrangement joins TRBV28 to TRBJ2-7; TRBD1 might be the D (5 bases). The germline V and J ends were trimmed by 3 bases and 1 base, with 10 bases remaining between them. CDR1 and CDR2 from the germline V gene are MDHEN and SYDVKM. CDR3 length: 14 amino acids. The CDR3 reads CASSFQGWSYEQYF. For the CDR3, the DNA is TGTGCCAGCAGTTTCCAGGGATGGTCCTACGAGCAGTACTTC. The full variable domain, in which reference TRBV28 and TRBJ2-7 provide the parts outside the CDR3, is DVKVTQSSRYLVKRTGEKVFLECVQDMDHENMFWYRQDPGLGLRLIYFSYDVKMKEKGDIPEGYSVSREKKERFSLILESASTNQTSMYLCASSFQGWSYEQYFGPGTRLTVT.

The chain carries TRBV28 and TRBJ2-7, with TRBD1 matching 8 bases. The CDR3 length is 15 residues. V gave up 1 base and J gave up 7 bases; unmatched junction bases: 9. Germline CDR1 is MDHEN and CDR2 is SYDVKM. The CDR3 loop is CASSLFRDRFFEQYF. Written as DNA, the CDR3 is TGTGCCAGCAGTTTATTTAGGGACAGGTTTTTTGAGCAGTACTTC.

V and J are TRBV7-9 and TRBJ2-5, with 7 bases identical to TRBD2. The CDR3 extends over 16 amino acids. The germline V gene has CDR1 SEHNR and CDR2 FQNEAQ (reference sequence). Germline trimming cut 0 bases from V and 1 base from J; bases unmatched to any gene: 5. CDR3 sequence (DNA): TGTGCCAGCAGCTTAGCCTACCCTAGCGGCCAAGAGACCCAGTACTTC. Translated: CASSLAYPSGQETQYF.

The chain joins TRBV28 to TRBJ2-1; D is uncertain. The CDR3 loop spans 12 amino acids. Trimming stripped 3 bases from V and 9 bases from J, with 9 bases between. In germline, CDR1 is MDHEN, CDR2 SYDVKM. CDR3 protein: CASSFRLGEQFF. CDR3 nucleotide sequence: TGTGCCAGCAGTTTCCGGTTGGGTGAGCAGTTCTTC. Together with reference TRBV28 and TRBJ2-1, the CDR3 gives the full variable domain: DVKVTQSSRYLVKRTGEKVFLECVQDMDHENMFWYRQDPGLGLRLIYFSYDVKMKEKGDIPEGYSVSREKKERFSLILESASTNQTSMYLCASSFRLGEQFFGPGTRLTVL.

The V gene is TRBV25-1, the J gene TRBJ2-5; D uncertain. Germline CDR1 reads MGHDK; CDR2 reads SYGVNS. Trimming cost V 6 bases and J 7 bases, with 9 bases left between them. This CDR3 has 11 amino acids. The CDR3 DNA is TGTGCCAGCAGCCTCGAGCGGACCCAGTACTTC. Protein product: CASSLERTQYF.

V usage is TRBV4-3 and J usage is TRBJ2-7; D possibly corresponds to TRBD2 (6 bases). The CDR3 consists of 18 residues. Germline CDR1 reads LGHNA; CDR2 reads YSLEER. V dropped 0 bases and J dropped 2 bases, with 20 bases sitting between them. The CDR3 DNA reads TGCGCCAGCAGCCAAGAGGGGGGTTCGAGCGGATGGACCTACGAGCAGTACTTC. Translating gives CASSQEGGSSGWTYEQYF.